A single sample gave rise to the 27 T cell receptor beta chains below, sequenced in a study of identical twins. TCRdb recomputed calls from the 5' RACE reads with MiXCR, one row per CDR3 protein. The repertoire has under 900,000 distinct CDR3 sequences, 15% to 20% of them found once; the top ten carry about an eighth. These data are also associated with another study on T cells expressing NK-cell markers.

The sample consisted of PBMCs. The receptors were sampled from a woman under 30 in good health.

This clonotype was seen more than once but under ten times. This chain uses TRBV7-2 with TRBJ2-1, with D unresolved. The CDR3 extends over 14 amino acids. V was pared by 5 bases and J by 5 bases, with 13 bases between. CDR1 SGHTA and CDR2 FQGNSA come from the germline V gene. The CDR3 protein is CASSRTGSHNEQFF. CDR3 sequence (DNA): TGTGCCAGCAGCCGTACTGGCAGCCACAATGAGCAGTTCTTC.

The CDR3 DNA sequence: TGTGCCAGCAGTTACCGGGGACTAGCGGGAGGGCCAGGGCAGTTCTTC. This codes for CASSYRGLAGGPGQFF. This chain links TRBV6-5 with TRBJ2-1; 16 bases are shared with TRBD2. From germline, CDR1 is MNHEY and CDR2 SVGAGI. This CDR3 is built from 16 residues. V was pared by 2 bases and J by 12 bases, with 7 bases of the junction left unmatched.

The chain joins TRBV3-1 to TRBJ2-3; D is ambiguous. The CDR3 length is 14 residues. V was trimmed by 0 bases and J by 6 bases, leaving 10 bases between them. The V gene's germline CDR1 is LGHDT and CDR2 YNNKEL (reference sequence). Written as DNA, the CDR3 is TGTGCCAGCAGCCAAGATCCAAAGAGGGATACGCAGTATTTT. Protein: CASSQDPKRDTQYF.

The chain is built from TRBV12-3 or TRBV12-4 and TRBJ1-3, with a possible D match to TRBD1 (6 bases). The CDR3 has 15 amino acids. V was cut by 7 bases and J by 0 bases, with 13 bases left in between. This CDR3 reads CASTEQGLSGNTIYF. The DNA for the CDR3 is TGTGCCAGCACCGAACAGGGCCTCTCTGGAAACACCATATATTTT.

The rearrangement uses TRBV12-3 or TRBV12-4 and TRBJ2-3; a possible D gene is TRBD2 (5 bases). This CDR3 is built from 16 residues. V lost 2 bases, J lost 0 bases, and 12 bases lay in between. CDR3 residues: CASSLRGSPSTDTQYF. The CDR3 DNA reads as TGTGCCAGCAGTTTACGAGGGTCTCCTAGCACAGATACGCAGTATTTT.

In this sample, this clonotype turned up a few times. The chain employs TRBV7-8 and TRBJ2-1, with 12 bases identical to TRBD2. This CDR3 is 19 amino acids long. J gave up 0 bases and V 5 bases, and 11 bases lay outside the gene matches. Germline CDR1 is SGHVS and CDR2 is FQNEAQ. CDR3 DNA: TGTGCCAGCAGCGCCCGGGTGCTAGCGGGAGGGAGCTCCTACAATGAGCAGTTCTTC. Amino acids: CASSARVLAGGSSYNEQFF. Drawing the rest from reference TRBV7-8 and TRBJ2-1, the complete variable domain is GAGVSQSPRYKVAKRGQDVALRCDPISGHVSLFWYQQALGQGPEFLTYFQNEAQLDKSGLPSDRFFAERPEGSVSTLKIQRTQQEDSAVYLCASSARVLAGGSSYNEQFFGPGTRLTVL.

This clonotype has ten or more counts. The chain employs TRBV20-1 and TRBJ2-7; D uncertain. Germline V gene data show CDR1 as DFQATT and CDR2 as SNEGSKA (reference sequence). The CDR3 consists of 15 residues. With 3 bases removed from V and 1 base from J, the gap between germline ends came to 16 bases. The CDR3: CSASPNYGTSYEQYF. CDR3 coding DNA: TGCAGTGCTAGTCCAAACTACGGTACATCCTACGAGCAGTACTTC.

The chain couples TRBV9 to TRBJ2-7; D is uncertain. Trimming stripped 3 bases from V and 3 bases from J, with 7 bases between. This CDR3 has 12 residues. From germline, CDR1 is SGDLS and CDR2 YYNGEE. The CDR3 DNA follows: TGTGCCAGCAGCGGTCCTAACTACGAGCAGTACTTC. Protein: CASSGPNYEQYF. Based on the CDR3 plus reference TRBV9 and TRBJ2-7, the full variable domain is DSGVTQTPKHLITATGQRVTLRCSPRSGDLSVYWYQQSLDQGLQFLIQYYNGEERAKGNILERFSAQQFPDLHSELNLSSLELGDSALYFCASSGPNYEQYFGPGTRLTVT.

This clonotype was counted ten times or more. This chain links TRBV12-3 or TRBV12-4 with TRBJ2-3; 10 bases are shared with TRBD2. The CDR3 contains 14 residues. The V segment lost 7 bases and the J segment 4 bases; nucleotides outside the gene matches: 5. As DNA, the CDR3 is TGTGCCAGCAACAAGCGGGGGGGCCCAGATACGCAGTATTTT. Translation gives CASNKRGGPDTQYF.

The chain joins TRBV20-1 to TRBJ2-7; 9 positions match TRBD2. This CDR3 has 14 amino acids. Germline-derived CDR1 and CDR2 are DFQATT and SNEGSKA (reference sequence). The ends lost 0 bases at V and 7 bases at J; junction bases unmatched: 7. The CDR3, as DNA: TGCAGTGCTAGAGATGCGGGGGGGCTGGGAGAGCAGTACTTC. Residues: CSARDAGGLGEQYF.

This CDR3 is CASSLDFATGGSNEQFF. As DNA, the CDR3 is TGTGCCAGCAGCTTAGATTTCGCAACCGGTGGTTCCAATGAGCAGTTCTTC. The chain employs TRBV11-2 and TRBJ2-1; D remains unclear. This CDR3 comprises 17 residues. Trimming took off 0 bases at V and 6 bases at J, with 18 bases between the two ends. Germline V gene sequence: CDR1 SGHAT, CDR2 FQNNGV.

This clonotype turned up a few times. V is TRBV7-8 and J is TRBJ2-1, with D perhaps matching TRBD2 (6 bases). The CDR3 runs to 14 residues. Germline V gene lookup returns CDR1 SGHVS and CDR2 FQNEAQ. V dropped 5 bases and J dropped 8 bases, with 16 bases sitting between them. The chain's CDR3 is CASSAGGHADEQFF. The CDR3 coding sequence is TGTGCCAGCAGCGCCGGGGGTCACGCGGATGAGCAGTTCTTC.

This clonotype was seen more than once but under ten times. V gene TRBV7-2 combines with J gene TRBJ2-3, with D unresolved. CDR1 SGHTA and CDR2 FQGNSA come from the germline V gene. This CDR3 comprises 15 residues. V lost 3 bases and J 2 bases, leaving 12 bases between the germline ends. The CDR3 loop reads CASSLRVSDTDTQYF. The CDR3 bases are TGTGCCAGCAGCTTGCGCGTATCCGACACAGATACGCAGTATTTT.

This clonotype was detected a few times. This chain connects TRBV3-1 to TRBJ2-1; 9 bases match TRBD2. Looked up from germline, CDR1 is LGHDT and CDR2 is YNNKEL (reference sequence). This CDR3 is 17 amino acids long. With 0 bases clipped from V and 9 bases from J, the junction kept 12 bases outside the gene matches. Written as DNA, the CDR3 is TGTGCCAGCAGCCAAGATCTACATAGCGGGAGAGAGAGTGAGCAGTTCTTC. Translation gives CASSQDLHSGRESEQFF.

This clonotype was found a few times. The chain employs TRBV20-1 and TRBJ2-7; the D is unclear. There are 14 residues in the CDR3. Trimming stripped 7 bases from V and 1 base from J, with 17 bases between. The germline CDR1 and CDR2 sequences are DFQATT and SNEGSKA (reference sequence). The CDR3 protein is CSVAGPQISYEQYF. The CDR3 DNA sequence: TGCAGTGTTGCAGGACCTCAAATTTCCTACGAGCAGTACTTC.

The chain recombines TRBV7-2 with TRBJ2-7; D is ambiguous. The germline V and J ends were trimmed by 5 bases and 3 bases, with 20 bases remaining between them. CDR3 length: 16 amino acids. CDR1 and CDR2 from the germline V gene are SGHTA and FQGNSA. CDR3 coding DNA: TGTGCCAGCAGCCCCGAACAGCTCCCCCTATTCTACGAGCAGTACTTC. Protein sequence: CASSPEQLPLFYEQYF.

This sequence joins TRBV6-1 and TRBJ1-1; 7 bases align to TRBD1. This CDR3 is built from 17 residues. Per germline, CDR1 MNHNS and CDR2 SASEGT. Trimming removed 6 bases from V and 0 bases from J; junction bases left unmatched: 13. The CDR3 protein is CASSPSEGAGMNTEAFF. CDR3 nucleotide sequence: TGTGCCAGCAGCCCCTCAGAGGGGGCGGGAATGAACACTGAAGCTTTCTTT.

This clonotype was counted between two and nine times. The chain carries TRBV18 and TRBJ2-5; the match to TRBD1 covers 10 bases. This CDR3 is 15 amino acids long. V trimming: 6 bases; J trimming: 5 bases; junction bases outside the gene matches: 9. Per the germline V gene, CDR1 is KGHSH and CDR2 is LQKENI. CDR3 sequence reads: CASSLQTGGWETQYF. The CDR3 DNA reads TGTGCCAGCTCCCTTCAGACAGGGGGCTGGGAGACCCAGTACTTC.

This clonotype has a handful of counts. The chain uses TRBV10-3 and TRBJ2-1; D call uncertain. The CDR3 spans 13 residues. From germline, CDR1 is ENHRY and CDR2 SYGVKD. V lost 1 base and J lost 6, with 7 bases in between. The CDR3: CAISEFGSNEQFF. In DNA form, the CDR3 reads TGTGCCATCAGTGAGTTCGGGTCCAATGAGCAGTTCTTC.

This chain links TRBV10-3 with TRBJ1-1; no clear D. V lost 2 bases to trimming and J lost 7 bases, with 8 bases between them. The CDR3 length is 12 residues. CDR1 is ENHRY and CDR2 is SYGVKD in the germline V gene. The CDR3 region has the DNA TGTGCCATCAGTGAGGGGGAGCGTGAAGCTTTCTTT. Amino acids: CAISEGEREAFF.

The CDR3, as DNA: TGCGCCAGCAGCCAACCAAGGGGCGGGACAAAAATCGTCTCCTATGAGCAGTTCTTC. Translating it yields CASSQPRGGTKIVSYEQFF. The V and J genes are TRBV5-1 and TRBJ2-1, with D possibly being TRBD1 or TRBD2 (6 bases each). The CDR3 extends over 19 amino acids. The V end lost 4 bases, the J end lost 8 bases, and 31 bases lay between the germline ends. Germline assignment: CDR1 SGHRS and CDR2 YFSETQ. The full variable domain, its missing parts supplied by reference TRBV5-1 and TRBJ2-1, is KAGVTQTPRYLIKTRGQQVTLSCSPISGHRSVSWYQQTPGQGLQFLFEYFSETQRNKGNFPGRFSGRQFSNSRSEMNVSTLELGDSALYLCASSQPRGGTKIVSYEQFFGPGTRLTVL.

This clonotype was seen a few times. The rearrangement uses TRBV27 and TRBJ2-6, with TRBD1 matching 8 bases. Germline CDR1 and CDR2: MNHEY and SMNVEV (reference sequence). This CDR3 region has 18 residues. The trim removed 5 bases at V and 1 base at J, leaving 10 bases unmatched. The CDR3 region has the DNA TGTGCCAGCAGTACCAGCGGACAGGGTAAATCTGGGGCCAACGTCCTGACTTTC. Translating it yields CASSTSGQGKSGANVLTF. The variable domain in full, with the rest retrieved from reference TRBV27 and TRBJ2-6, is EAQVTQNPRYLITVTGKKLTVTCSQNMNHEYMSWYRQDPGLGLRQIYYSMNVEVTDKGDVPEGYKVSRKEKRNFPLILESPSPNQTSLYFCASSTSGQGKSGANVLTFGAGSRLTVL.

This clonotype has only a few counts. The CDR3 coding sequence is TGTGCCAGCAGTTTTGGAGCCAGCATGAACACTGAAGCTTTCTTT. Protein product: CASSFGASMNTEAFF. The genes are TRBV12-3 or TRBV12-4 and TRBJ1-1, with D uncertain. Deletions cut 3 bases from V and 0 bases from J, with 11 bases between. The CDR3 spans 15 residues.

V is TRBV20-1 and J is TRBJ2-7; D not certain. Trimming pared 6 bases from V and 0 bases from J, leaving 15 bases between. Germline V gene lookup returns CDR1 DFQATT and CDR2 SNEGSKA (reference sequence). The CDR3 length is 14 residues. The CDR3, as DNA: TGCAGTGCGATTGAGAGGTCTAGCTCCTACGAGCAGTACTTC. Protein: CSAIERSSSYEQYF.

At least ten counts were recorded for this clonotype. As DNA, the CDR3 is TGCGCCAGCAGCATACAGGGCATCAGCACTGAAGCTTTCTTT. Translated: CASSIQGISTEAFF. The J gene is TRBJ1-1, the V gene TRBV5-1, with TRBD1 as a possible D gene (6 bases). Germline V gene lookup returns CDR1 SGHRS and CDR2 YFSETQ. This CDR3 is built from 14 residues. The V and J ends lost 4 bases and 4 bases respectively, with 14 bases between them.

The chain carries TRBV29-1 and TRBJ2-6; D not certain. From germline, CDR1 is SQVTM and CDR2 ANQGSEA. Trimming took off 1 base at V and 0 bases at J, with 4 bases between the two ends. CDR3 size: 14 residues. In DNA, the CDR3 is TGCAGCGTTGAAGGAAGCTCTGGGGCCAACGTCCTGACTTTC. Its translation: CSVEGSSGANVLTF.

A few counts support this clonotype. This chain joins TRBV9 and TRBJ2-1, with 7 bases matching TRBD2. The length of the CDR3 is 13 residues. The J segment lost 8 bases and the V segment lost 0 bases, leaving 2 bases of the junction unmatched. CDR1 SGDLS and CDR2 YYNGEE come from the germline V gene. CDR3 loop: CASSVGGSYEQFF. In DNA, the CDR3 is TGTGCCAGCAGCGTAGGCGGGAGCTATGAGCAGTTCTTC.